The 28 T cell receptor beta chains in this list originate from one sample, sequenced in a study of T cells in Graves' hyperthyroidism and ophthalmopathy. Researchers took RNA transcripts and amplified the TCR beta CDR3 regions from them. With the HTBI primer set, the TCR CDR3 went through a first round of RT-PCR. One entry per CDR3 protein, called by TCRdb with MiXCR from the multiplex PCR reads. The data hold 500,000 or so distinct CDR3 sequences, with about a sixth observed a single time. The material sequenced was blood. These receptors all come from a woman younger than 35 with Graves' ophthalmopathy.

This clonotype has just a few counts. The CDR3 spells CASSLQTGGDEQYF. The CDR3 DNA is TGCGCCAGCAGCCTCCAAACAGGCGGCGACGAGCAGTACTTC. The rearrangement uses TRBV4-1 and TRBJ2-7; D possibly corresponds to TRBD1 (5 bases). Germline V gene sequence: CDR1 MGHRA, CDR2 YSYEKL. V lost 4 bases and J lost 5, with 15 bases in between. The CDR3 is made up of 14 amino acids.

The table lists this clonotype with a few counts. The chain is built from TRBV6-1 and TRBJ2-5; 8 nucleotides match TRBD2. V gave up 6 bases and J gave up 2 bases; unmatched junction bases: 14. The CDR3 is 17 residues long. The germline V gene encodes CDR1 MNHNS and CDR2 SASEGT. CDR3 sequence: CASRRAGAGGSQETQYF. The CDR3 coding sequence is TGTGCCAGCAGACGGGCAGGGGCGGGGGGCTCTCAAGAGACCCAGTACTTC.

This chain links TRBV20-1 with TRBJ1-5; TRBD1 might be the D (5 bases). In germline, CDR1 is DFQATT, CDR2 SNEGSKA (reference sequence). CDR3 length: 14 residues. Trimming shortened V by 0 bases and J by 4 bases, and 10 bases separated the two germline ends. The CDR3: CSARDPGLNQPQHF. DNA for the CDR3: TGCAGTGCTAGAGATCCAGGGCTTAATCAGCCCCAGCATTTT.

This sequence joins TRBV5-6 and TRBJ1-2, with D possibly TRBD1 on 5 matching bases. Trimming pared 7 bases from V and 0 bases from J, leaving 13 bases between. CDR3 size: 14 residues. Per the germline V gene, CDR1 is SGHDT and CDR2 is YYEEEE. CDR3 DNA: TGTGCCAGCGGGGGGATAGGCGCTAACTATGGCTACACCTTC. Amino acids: CASGGIGANYGYTF.

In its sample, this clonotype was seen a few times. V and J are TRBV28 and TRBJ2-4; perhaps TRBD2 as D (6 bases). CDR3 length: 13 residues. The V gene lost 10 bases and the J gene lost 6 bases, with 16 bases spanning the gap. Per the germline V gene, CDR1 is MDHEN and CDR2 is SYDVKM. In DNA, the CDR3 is TGTGCCATAGCCCGGGAGCCCGGAAACATTCAGTACTTC. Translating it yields CAIAREPGNIQYF.

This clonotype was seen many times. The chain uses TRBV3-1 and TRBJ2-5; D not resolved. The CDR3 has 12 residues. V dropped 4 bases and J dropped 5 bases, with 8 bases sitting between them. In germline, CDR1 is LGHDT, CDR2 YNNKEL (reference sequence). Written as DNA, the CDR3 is TGTGCCAGCAGCCCCAGCGTGGAGACCCAGTACTTC. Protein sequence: CASSPSVETQYF.

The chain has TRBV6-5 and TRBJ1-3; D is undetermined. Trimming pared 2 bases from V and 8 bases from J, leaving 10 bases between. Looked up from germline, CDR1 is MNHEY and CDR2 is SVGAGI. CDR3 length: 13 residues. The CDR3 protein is CASSYRVWDTIYF. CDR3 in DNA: TGTGCCAGCAGTTACAGGGTGTGGGACACCATATATTTT.

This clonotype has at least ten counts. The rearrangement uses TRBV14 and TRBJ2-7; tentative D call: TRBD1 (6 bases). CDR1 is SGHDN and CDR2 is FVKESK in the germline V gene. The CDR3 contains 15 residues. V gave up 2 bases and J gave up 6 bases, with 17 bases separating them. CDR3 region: CASSQIGQTLSEQYF. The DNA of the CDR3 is TGTGCCAGCAGCCAAATAGGACAGACCCTTAGCGAGCAGTACTTC.

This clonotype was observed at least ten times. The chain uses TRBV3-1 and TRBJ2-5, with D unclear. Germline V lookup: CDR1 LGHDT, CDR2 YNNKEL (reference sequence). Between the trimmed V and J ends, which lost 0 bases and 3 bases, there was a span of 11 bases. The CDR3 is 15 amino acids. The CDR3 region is CASSQDVWKEETQYF. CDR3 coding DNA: TGTGCCAGCAGCCAAGATGTGTGGAAGGAAGAGACCCAGTACTTC.

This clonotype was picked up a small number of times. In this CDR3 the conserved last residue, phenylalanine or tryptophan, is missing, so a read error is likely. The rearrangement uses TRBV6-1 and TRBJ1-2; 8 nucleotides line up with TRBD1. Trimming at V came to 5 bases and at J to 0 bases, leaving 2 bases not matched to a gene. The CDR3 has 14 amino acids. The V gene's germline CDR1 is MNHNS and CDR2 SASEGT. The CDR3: CASSPGQANYGYTS. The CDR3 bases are TGTGCCAGCAGTCCGGGACAGGCTAACTATGGCTACACCTCC.

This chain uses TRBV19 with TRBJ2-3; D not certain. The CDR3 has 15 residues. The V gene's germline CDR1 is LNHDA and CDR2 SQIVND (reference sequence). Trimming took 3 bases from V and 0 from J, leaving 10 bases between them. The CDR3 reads CASSIILASTDTQYF. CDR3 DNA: TGTGCCAGTAGTATCATCCTGGCTAGCACAGATACGCAGTATTTT.

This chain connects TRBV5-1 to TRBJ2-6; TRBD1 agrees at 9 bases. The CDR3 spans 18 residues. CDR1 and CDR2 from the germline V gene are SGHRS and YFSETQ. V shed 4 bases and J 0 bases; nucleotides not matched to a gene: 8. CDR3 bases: TGCGCCAGCAGCCTGACAGGGGGGATGAGCTCTGGGGCCAACGTCCTGACTTTC. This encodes CASSLTGGMSSGANVLTF.

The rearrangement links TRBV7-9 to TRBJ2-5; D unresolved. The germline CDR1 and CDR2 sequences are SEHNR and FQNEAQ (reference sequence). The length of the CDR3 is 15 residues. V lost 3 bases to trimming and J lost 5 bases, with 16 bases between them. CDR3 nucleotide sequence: TGTGCCAGCAGCTTCAGTGAAGGGAATTGGGAGACCCAGTACTTC. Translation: CASSFSEGNWETQYF.

DNA for the CDR3: TGTGCCAGCACGACAGGGAGGGTGAACACTGAAGCTTTCTTT. Protein product: CASTTGRVNTEAFF. The V and J genes are TRBV3-1 and TRBJ1-1; 7 nucleotides match TRBD1. The CDR3 covers 14 residues. With V trimmed by 7 bases and J by 0 bases, 5 bases remained unmatched. Germline V gene sequence: CDR1 LGHDT, CDR2 YNNKEL (reference sequence).

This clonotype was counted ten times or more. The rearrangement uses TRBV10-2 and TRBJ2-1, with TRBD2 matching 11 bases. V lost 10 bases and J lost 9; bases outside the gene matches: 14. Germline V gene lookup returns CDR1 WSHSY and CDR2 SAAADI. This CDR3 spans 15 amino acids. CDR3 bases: TGCGCCACCGGGGAGGGGACTAGCGGTTCGGGTGAGCAGTTCTTC. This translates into CATGEGTSGSGEQFF.

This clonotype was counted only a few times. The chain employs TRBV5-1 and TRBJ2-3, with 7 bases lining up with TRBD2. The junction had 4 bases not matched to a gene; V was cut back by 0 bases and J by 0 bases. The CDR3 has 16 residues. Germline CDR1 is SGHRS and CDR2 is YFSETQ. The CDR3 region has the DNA TGCGCCAGCAGCTTGGTTTCCGGGGGGAGCACAGATACGCAGTATTTT. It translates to CASSLVSGGSTDTQYF. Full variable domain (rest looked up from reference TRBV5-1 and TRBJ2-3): KAGVTQTPRYLIKTRGQQVTLSCSPISGHRSVSWYQQTPGQGLQFLFEYFSETQRNKGNFPGRFSGRQFSNSRSEMNVSTLELGDSALYLCASSLVSGGSTDTQYFGPGTRLTVL.

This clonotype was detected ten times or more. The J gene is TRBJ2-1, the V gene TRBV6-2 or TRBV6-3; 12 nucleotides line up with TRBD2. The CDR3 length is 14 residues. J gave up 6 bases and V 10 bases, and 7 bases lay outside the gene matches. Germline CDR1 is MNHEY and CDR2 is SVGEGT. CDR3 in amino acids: CATMTSGSGNEQFF. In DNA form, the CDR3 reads TGTGCCACCATGACTAGCGGGAGTGGCAATGAGCAGTTCTTC.

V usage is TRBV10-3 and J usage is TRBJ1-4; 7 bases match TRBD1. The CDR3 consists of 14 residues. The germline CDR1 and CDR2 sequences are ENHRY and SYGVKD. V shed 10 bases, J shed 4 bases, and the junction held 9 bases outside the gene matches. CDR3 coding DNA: TGTGCCAGCAGCGGACAGGACTATAATGAAAAACTGTTTTTT. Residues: CASSGQDYNEKLFF.

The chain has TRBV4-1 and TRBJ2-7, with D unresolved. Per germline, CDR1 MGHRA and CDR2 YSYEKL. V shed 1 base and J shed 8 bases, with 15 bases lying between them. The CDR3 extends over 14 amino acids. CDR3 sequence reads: CASSQGVLGSQQYF. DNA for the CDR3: TGCGCCAGCAGCCAAGGGGTCCTCGGGTCACAGCAGTACTTC.

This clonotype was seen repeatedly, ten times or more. The CDR3 coding sequence is TGTGCCAGCAGTTCCGATTGGGAAAAACTGTTTTTT. It specifies CASSSDWEKLFF. The V and J genes are TRBV12-3 or TRBV12-4 and TRBJ1-4, with D hard to call. This CDR3 is built from 12 residues. Trimming left V 4 bases short and J 8 bases short, with 8 bases between.

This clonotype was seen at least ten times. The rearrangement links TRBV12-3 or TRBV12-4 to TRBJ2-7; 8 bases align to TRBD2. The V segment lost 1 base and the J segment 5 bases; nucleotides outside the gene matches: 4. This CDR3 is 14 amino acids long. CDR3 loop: CASSLGREADEQYF. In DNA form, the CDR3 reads TGTGCCAGCAGTTTAGGGCGGGAGGCAGACGAGCAGTACTTC.

The CDR3 DNA reads as TGTGCCACCAGTGACGCTAGCGGGAGCTCCTACAATGAGCAGTTCTTC. Encoded protein: CATSDASGSSYNEQFF. The chain has TRBV24-1 and TRBJ2-1, with 10 bases identical to TRBD2. Germline CDR1 reads KGHDR; CDR2 reads SFDVKD. CDR3 length: 16 amino acids. V was pared by 4 bases and J by 0 bases, with 2 bases of the junction left unmatched.

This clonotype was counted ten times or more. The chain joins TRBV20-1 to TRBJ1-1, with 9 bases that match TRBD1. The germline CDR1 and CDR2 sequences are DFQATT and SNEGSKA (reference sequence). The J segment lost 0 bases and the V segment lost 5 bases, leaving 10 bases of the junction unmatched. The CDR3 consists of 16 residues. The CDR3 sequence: CSAEPGQGFVNTEAFF. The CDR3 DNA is TGCAGTGCTGAGCCGGGACAGGGATTCGTGAACACTGAAGCTTTCTTT.

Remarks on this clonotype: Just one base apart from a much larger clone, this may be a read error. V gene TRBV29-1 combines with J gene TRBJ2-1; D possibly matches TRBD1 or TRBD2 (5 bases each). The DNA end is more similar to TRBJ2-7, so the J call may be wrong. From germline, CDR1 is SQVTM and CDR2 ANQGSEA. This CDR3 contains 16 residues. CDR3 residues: CSVESGRSWSYNEQYF. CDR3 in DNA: TGCAGCGTTGAATCGGGACGTAGCTGGTCCTACAATGAGCAGTACTTC.

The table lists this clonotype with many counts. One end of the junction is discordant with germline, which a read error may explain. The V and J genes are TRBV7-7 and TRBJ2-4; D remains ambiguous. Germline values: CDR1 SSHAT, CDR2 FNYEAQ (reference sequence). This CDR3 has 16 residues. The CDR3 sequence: CASSLVVGIAKNIQYF. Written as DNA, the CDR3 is TGTGCTAGCAGCTTAGTCGTTGGAATAGCCAAAAACATTCAGTACTTC.

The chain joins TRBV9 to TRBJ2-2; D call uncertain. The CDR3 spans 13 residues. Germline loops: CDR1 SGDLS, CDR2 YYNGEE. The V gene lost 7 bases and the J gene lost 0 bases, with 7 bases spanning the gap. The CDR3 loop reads CASESANTGELFF. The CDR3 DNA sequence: TGTGCCAGCGAGAGTGCGAACACCGGGGAGCTGTTTTTT.

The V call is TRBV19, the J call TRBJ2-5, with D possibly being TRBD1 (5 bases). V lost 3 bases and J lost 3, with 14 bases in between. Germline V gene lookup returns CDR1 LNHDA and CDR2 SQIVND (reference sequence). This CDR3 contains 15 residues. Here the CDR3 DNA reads TGTGCCAGTAGTATCTCAATAGGGGCGGAAGAGACCCAGTACTTC. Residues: CASSISIGAEETQYF. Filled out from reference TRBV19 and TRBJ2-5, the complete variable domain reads DGGITQSPKYLFRKEGQNVTLSCEQNLNHDAMYWYRQDPGQGLRLIYYSQIVNDFQKGDIAEGYSVSREKKESFPLTVTSAQKNPTAFYLCASSISIGAEETQYFGPGTRLLVL.

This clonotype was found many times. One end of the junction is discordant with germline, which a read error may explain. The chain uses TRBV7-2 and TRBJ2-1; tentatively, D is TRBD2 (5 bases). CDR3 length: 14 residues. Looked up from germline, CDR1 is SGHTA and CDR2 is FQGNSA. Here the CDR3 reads CASTLDTQRDEQFF. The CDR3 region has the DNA TGTGCCAGCACCTTAGATACCCAGAGGGATGAGCAGTTCTTC.